The 15 T cell receptor beta chains below all came from one sample that was sequenced in a study of control samples from healthy donors and cancer patients. Method: immunoSEQ multiplex PCR; TCRdb's copy keeps in-frame clones and lacks some. The table has tens of thousands of clones, roughly 90% seen once. The sample consisted of PBMCs. These receptors all come from a man aged 30 to 45 with colorectal cancer.

This rearrangement joins TRBV5-1 to TRBJ2-7, with D tentatively TRBD1 or TRBD2 (6 bases each). Germline-derived CDR1 and CDR2 are SGHRS and YFSETQ. The CDR3 spans 15 residues. V lost 4 bases to trimming and J lost 0 bases, with 14 bases between them. DNA of the CDR3: TGCGCCAGCAGCCTCGGGGGCCCGCTCTCCTACGAGCAGTACTTC. Residues: CASSLGGPLSYEQYF.

This rearrangement joins TRBV6-2 or TRBV6-3 to TRBJ2-1; the match to TRBD1 covers 7 bases. Trimming removed 2 bases from V and 0 bases from J; junction bases left unmatched: 7. The CDR3 runs 17 residues. Germline assignment: CDR1 MNHEY and CDR2 SVGEGT. CDR3 sequence (DNA): TGTGCCAGCAGTTACAGGACAGGAGAGAGCTCCTACAATGAGCAGTTCTTC. Amino acid sequence: CASSYRTGESSYNEQFF.

The J gene is TRBJ1-6, the V gene TRBV29-1, with TRBD1 as a possible D gene (6 bases). The CDR3 sequence is 13 residues long. Per germline, CDR1 SQVTM and CDR2 ANQGSEA. Trimming pared 6 bases from V and 8 bases from J, leaving 14 bases between. The CDR3 nucleotides are TGCAGCGTCCAACAGGGACTGGATTCACCCCTCCACTTT. Translation gives CSVQQGLDSPLHF.

V is TRBV4-3 and J is TRBJ1-5; D is unresolved. The CDR3 has 15 residues. Germline-derived CDR1 and CDR2 are LGHNA and YSLEER. Trimming left V 0 bases short and J 1 base short, with 7 bases between. The CDR3 region is CASSQEALSNQPQHF. Written as DNA, the CDR3 is TGCGCCAGCAGCCAAGAGGCTCTCAGCAATCAGCCCCAGCATTTT.

The chain couples TRBV5-8 to TRBJ1-3, with D perhaps TRBD1 (6 bases). Germline V gene sequence: CDR1 SGHTS, CDR2 YDEGEE. The V and J ends lost 0 bases and 0 bases respectively, with 13 bases between them. The CDR3 contains 17 residues. The CDR3 region has the DNA TGTGCCAGCAGCTTGGGCGCTACAGGGAGCTCTGGAAACACCATATATTTT. Translated: CASSLGATGSSGNTIYF.

CDR3 in DNA: TGTGCCAGCAGCTCCGGACAGCCCAGTACTTCACCCCTCCACTTT. Amino acids: CASSSGQPSTSPLHF. The V and J genes are TRBV7-8 and TRBJ1-6; tentative D call: TRBD1 (6 bases). The CDR3 totals 15 residues. Germline V gene sequence: CDR1 SGHVS, CDR2 FQNEAQ. V was cut by 4 bases and J by 9 bases, with 16 bases left in between.

This sequence joins TRBV30 and TRBJ2-7, with TRBD1 matching 8 bases. CDR3 length: 14 residues. V trimming: 5 bases; J trimming: 5 bases; junction bases outside the gene matches: 11. In germline, CDR1 is GTSNPN, CDR2 SVGIG (reference sequence). CDR3 sequence reads: CAWGIGQGWDEQYF. Written as DNA, the CDR3 is TGTGCCTGGGGGATCGGACAGGGTTGGGACGAGCAGTACTTC. Using reference TRBV30 and TRBJ2-7 for the parts outside the CDR3, the full variable domain is SQTIHQWPATLVQPVGSPLSLECTVEGTSNPNLYWYRQAAGRGLQLLFYSVGIGQISSEVPQNLSASRPQDRQFILSSKKLLLSDSGFYLCAWGIGQGWDEQYFGPGTRLTVT.

The chain uses TRBV6-4 and TRBJ2-5, with 9 nucleotides matching TRBD2. J lost 3 bases, V lost 5 bases, and 4 bases had no gene match. Germline V gene data show CDR1 as MRHNA and CDR2 as SNTAGT. The CDR3 is made up of 14 amino acids. Here the CDR3 DNA reads TGTGCCAGCAGTAAGGCTAGCGGGGAAGAGACCCAGTACTTC. Protein sequence: CASSKASGEETQYF.

The chain recombines TRBV3-1 (or the pseudogene TRBV3-2) with TRBJ1-2; a weak D match, TRBD1 (6 bases). V was trimmed by 5 bases and J by 3 bases, leaving 16 bases between them. The CDR3 sequence is 15 residues long. Germline loops: CDR1 LGHDT, CDR2 YNNKEL (reference sequence). DNA of the CDR3: TGTGCCAGCAGCAAGAGGGGGGACCCCTACTATGGCTACACCTTC. It specifies CASSKRGDPYYGYTF.

V gene TRBV14 combines with J gene TRBJ2-2; TRBD2 agrees at 8 bases. CDR1 is SGHDN, CDR2 FVKESK, per germline. J gave up 8 bases and V 4 bases, and 15 bases lay outside the gene matches. The CDR3 contains 17 residues. CDR3 in DNA: TGTGCCAGCAGCCCATCTTCGGGGGGGCGTTTTATTGGGGAGCTGTTTTTT. This gives the protein CASSPSSGGRFIGELFF.

The genes are TRBV6-6 and TRBJ1-1; D is uncertain. Germline-derived CDR1 and CDR2 are MNHNY and SVGAGI (reference sequence). V was clipped by 5 bases and J by 3 bases, with 7 bases between them. The CDR3 spans 12 residues. The CDR3 loop reads CASSPRDTEAFF. CDR3 sequence (DNA): TGTGCCAGCAGTCCCCGGGACACTGAAGCTTTCTTT.

This sequence joins TRBV23-1 and TRBJ2-2; TRBD1 is a possible D gene (5 bases). TRBV23-1 is reported as an ORF; its role is uncertain. V lost 0 bases, J lost 9 bases, and 14 bases lay in between. The CDR3 runs to 15 residues. CDR3 region: CASSQSGARLRELFF. CDR3 in DNA: TGCGCCAGCAGTCAATCTGGGGCCAGGTTGAGGGAGCTGTTTTTT.

This sequence joins TRBV21-1 and TRBJ1-4. TRBV21-1 is listed as a pseudogene. The length of the CDR3 is 16 residues. The CDR3 region is CASSINISGVLEKLFF. The CDR3, as DNA: TGTGCCAGCAGCATTAACATCTCCGGGGTCCTTGAAAAACTGTTTTTT.

This chain links TRBV2 with TRBJ2-7, with TRBD1 matching 9 bases. The V gene end was trimmed by 6 bases and the J gene end by 1 base; junction bases not matched to a gene: 7. Germline V gene data show CDR1 as SNHLY and CDR2 as FYNNEI. The length of the CDR3 is 15 residues. The CDR3 here is CASSGTGITSYEQYF. The CDR3 nucleotides are TGTGCCAGCAGCGGGACAGGGATAACATCCTACGAGCAGTACTTC.

The chain has TRBV7-9 and TRBJ2-3; TRBD1 agrees at 7 bases. With V trimmed by 5 bases and J by 5 bases, 7 bases remained unmatched. The CDR3 length is 14 residues. Germline CDR1 reads SEHNR; CDR2 reads FQNEAQ (reference sequence). The CDR3 is CASSHRQGGDTQYF. CDR3 in DNA: TGTGCCAGCAGCCATCGACAGGGTGGAGATACGCAGTATTTT.